Listed here are 12 T cell receptor beta chains from one sample, sequenced in a study of cytomegalovirus exposure and HLA in healthy donors. Use of 60 Vbeta and 13 Jbeta primers characterized the PCR. Repertoires were generated with immunoSEQ multiplex PCR, while TCRdb's copy carries only in-frame clones and drops some. The data show about 120,000 clones, with about 80% seen just once and 1.8% held by the top ten. Input material: PBMCs. The receptors come from a man aged 18-30 years in good health and CMV-seronegative.

The CDR3 here is CASSPLGRTTYEQYF. CDR3 nucleotides: TGTGCCAGCAGCCCTCTAGGTCGCACCACCTACGAGCAGTACTTC. The chain joins TRBV9 to TRBJ2-7, with D unclear. This CDR3 has 15 amino acids. Germline CDR1 SGDLS, CDR2 YYNGEE. V dropped 4 bases and J dropped 2 bases, with 16 bases sitting between them.

V gene TRBV7-9 combines with J gene TRBJ2-7; 14 nucleotides agree with TRBD2. With V trimmed by 6 bases and J by 5 bases, 9 bases remained unmatched. The CDR3 is made up of 16 amino acids. The germline gives CDR1 SEHNR, CDR2 FQNEAQ (reference sequence). CDR3 sequence reads: CASRDTTSGGANEQYF. CDR3 in DNA: TGTGCCAGCAGGGATACGACTAGCGGGGGGGCCAACGAGCAGTACTTC. Combining the CDR3 with reference TRBV7-9 and TRBJ2-7 gives the whole variable domain DTGVSQNPRHKITKRGQNVTFRCDPISEHNRLYWYRQTLGQGPEFLTYFQNEAQLEKSRLLSDRFSAERPKGSFSTLEIQRTEQGDSAMYLCASRDTTSGGANEQYFGPGTRLTVT.

This clone was seen a handful of times. The genes are TRBV7-9 and TRBJ1-1, with D maybe TRBD1 (6 bases). Germline V CDR1 and CDR2: SEHNR, FQNEAQ (reference sequence). Trimming took off 4 bases at V and 3 bases at J, with 12 bases between the two ends. The CDR3 totals 14 residues. CDR3: CASSSDRLYTEAFF. The CDR3 DNA reads TGTGCCAGCAGCTCGGACAGACTCTACACTGAAGCTTTCTTT.

The chain links TRBV6-4 to TRBJ2-3, with 8 positions matching TRBD2. This CDR3 contains 14 residues. V was pared by 4 bases and J by 1 base, with 1 base of the junction left unmatched. CDR1 and CDR2 from the germline V gene are MRHNA and SNTAGT. CDR3 in amino acids: CASSAGLGTDTQYF. DNA for the CDR3: TGTGCCAGCAGTGCGGGACTAGGCACAGATACGCAGTATTTT.

The count of this clone is one. The DNA for the CDR3 is TGTGCCATCAGTAACCAGGCAGATACGCAGTATTTT. Translating gives CAISNQADTQYF. The rearrangement links TRBV10-3 to TRBJ2-3; no clear D gene. Looked up from germline, CDR1 is ENHRY and CDR2 is SYGVKD. Trimming removed 5 bases from V and 4 bases from J, with 7 bases in between. This CDR3 has 12 amino acids.

The CDR3 DNA reads as TGTGCCAGTAGTCTTCGGGACAGGGGGGGATCTGGCTACACCTTC. Amino acids: CASSLRDRGGSGYTF. V and J are TRBV19 and TRBJ1-2, with 11 bases identical to TRBD1. The junction had 9 bases not matched to a gene; V was cut back by 5 bases and J by 7 bases. The CDR3 runs 15 residues. Germline CDR1 reads LNHDA; CDR2 reads SQIVND (reference sequence).

The chain has TRBV6-6 and TRBJ2-1; no reliable D call. Trimming took 5 bases from V and 8 from J, leaving 13 bases between them. There are 13 residues in the CDR3. Germline V gives CDR1 MNHNY, CDR2 SVGAGI (reference sequence). The CDR3 sequence is CASSPTPRHEQFF. The CDR3 DNA reads TGTGCCAGCAGTCCAACACCTAGGCATGAGCAGTTCTTC.

This clone was detected only a few times. V and J are TRBV5-1 and TRBJ1-4, with 7 bases fitting TRBD1. This CDR3 is 16 amino acids long. Germline V CDR1 and CDR2: SGHRS, YFSETQ. With V trimmed by 4 bases and J by 7 bases, 13 bases remained unmatched. The CDR3 loop is CASSRDRADIGEKLFF. The CDR3 DNA is TGCGCCAGCAGCCGCGACAGGGCGGATATCGGTGAAAAACTGTTTTTT.

This clone appeared a single time. This chain links TRBV10-3 with TRBJ2-1; 7 bases agree with TRBD2. The CDR3 is 13 residues long. Germline assignment: CDR1 ENHRY and CDR2 SYGVKD. The CDR3 loop reads CAREPSSYNEQFF. In nucleotides, the CDR3 is TGTGCGCGGGAGCCCAGCTCCTACAATGAGCAGTTCTTC.

As concerns this clone: The same CDR3 also results from other DNA sequences found in this sample. The V and J genes are TRBV4-1 and TRBJ1-1; 8 bases agree with TRBD1. Trimming took 0 bases from V and 1 from J; bases not matched to a gene: 1. This CDR3 spans 15 amino acids. Germline V gene lookup returns CDR1 MGHRA and CDR2 YSYEKL. In nucleotides, the CDR3 is TGCGCCAGCAGCCAAGAAGGACAGGGGAACACTGAAGCTTTCTTT. As protein: CASSQEGQGNTEAFF.

This clone occurred once. The CDR3 region is CASSPPGTGNTEAFF. As DNA, the CDR3 is TGTGCCAGTAGTCCTCCCGGGACAGGGAACACTGAAGCTTTCTTT. The rearrangement links TRBV19 to TRBJ1-1; 8 bases line up with TRBD1. Germline V gene sequence: CDR1 LNHDA, CDR2 SQIVND (reference sequence). The V gene end was trimmed by 5 bases and the J gene end by 1 base; junction bases not matched to a gene: 6. This CDR3 has 15 amino acids.

The V gene is TRBV2, the J gene TRBJ2-2; 8 bases align to TRBD2. V trimming: 7 bases; J trimming: 4 bases; junction bases outside the gene matches: 8. The CDR3 length is 15 residues. Germline-derived CDR1 and CDR2 are SNHLY and FYNNEI. CDR3 region: CASKDGGAGTGELFF. CDR3 DNA: TGTGCCAGCAAGGACGGGGGGGCGGGCACCGGGGAGCTGTTTTTT.